A single sample is the source of the 22 T cell receptor beta chains below, sequenced in a study of blood T cell repertoires in COVID-19. Repertoires were generated with immunoSEQ multiplex PCR, while TCRdb's copy carries only in-frame clones and drops some. The sample includes about 180,000 clones, about 84% of them seen just once. The sequencing sample was made of peripheral blood. Source of these receptors: a person between 65 and 80 years old with COVID-19, enrolled during active disease.

This clone turned up a few times. This chain connects TRBV29-1 to TRBJ2-2, with TRBD2 matching over 7 bases. This CDR3 contains 14 residues. Per the germline V gene, CDR1 is SQVTM and CDR2 is ANQGSEA. The J segment lost 1 base and the V segment lost 8 bases, leaving 7 bases of the junction unmatched. Here the CDR3 DNA reads TGCAGCTCTCGGGAGGCCCTGAACACCGGGGAGCTGTTTTTT. Its protein product is CSSREALNTGELFF.

This chain links TRBV9 with TRBJ2-7; 12 bases line up with TRBD1. Germline values: CDR1 SGDLS, CDR2 YYNGEE. The CDR3 spans 15 residues. Losses at the gene ends were 4 bases for V and 6 bases for J; bases not matched to a gene: 8. This chain's CDR3 is CASSFRDRGPVEQYF. The CDR3 DNA sequence: TGTGCCAGCAGCTTCCGGGACAGGGGGCCGGTCGAGCAGTACTTC.

The genes are TRBV4-1 and TRBJ2-7; TRBD1 agrees at 9 bases. Trimming at V came to 4 bases and at J to 1 base, leaving 2 bases not matched to a gene. Germline CDR1 MGHRA, CDR2 YSYEKL. CDR3 length: 14 amino acids. In DNA, the CDR3 is TGCGCCAGCAGCCTGGGACAGGGTTCCTACGAGCAGTACTTC. It yields the protein CASSLGQGSYEQYF.

The rearrangement links TRBV14 to TRBJ2-5; 12 nucleotides agree with TRBD2. This CDR3 has 18 amino acids. Germline V gives CDR1 SGHDN, CDR2 FVKESK. V lost 1 base to trimming and J lost 4 bases; unmatched junction nucleotides: 10. The CDR3 loop reads CASSQGSSGGALPETQYF. The CDR3 DNA reads TGTGCCAGCAGCCAAGGTTCTAGCGGGGGGGCCCTCCCAGAGACCCAGTACTTC.

This clone was observed a handful of times. The rearrangement joins TRBV18 to TRBJ2-5, with TRBD1 identical over 10 bases. The CDR3 has 16 residues. CDR1 is KGHSH and CDR2 is LQKENI in the germline V gene. The junction had 9 bases not matched to a gene; V was cut back by 3 bases and J by 5 bases. This CDR3 reads CASSPPGQGSRETQYF. CDR3 bases: TGTGCCAGCTCACCCCCGGGACAGGGGAGTAGGGAGACCCAGTACTTC.

Written as DNA, the CDR3 is TGTGCCAGTAGTATCCGGGACAGGGGAGAGACCCAGTACTTC. Translated, it gives CASSIRDRGETQYF. The J gene is TRBJ2-5, the V gene TRBV19; 10 bases are shared with TRBD1. The CDR3 length is 14 residues. V was clipped by 3 bases and J by 4 bases; unmatched bases: 2. CDR1 is LNHDA, CDR2 SQIVND, per germline (reference sequence).

This clone was seen a few times. The chain couples TRBV5-1 to TRBJ2-1; D may be TRBD1 (5 bases). The length of the CDR3 is 16 residues. CDR1 and CDR2 from the germline V gene are SGHRS and YFSETQ. The V and J ends lost 0 bases and 1 base respectively, with 11 bases between them. The chain's CDR3 is CASSLGGTRSYNEQFF. The CDR3, as DNA: TGCGCCAGCAGCTTGGGGGGCACGAGATCCTACAATGAGCAGTTCTTC.

The CDR3 nucleotides read TGTGCCAGCAGCCTCAGACAGGGGCTCATGAACACTGAAGCTTTCTTT. This sequence encodes CASSLRQGLMNTEAFF. The V gene is TRBV28, the J gene TRBJ1-1; 8 bases map to TRBD1. CDR3 length: 16 residues. The V gene end was trimmed by 6 bases and the J gene end by 0 bases; junction bases not matched to a gene: 9. Germline lookup yields CDR1 MDHEN and CDR2 SYDVKM.

The chain joins TRBV6-6 to TRBJ1-1; D is unclear. The CDR3 has 12 residues. The ends were cut back, 7 bases at V and 4 bases at J, with 10 bases in the middle. The germline V gene has CDR1 MNHNY and CDR2 SVGAGI (reference sequence). DNA of the CDR3: TGTGCCAGCATCACACGGGGCACTGAAGCTTTCTTT. This translates into CASITRGTEAFF.

The rearrangement joins TRBV19 to TRBJ2-1, with TRBD1 identical over 8 bases. The CDR3 is made up of 12 amino acids. Germline V gene sequence: CDR1 LNHDA, CDR2 SQIVND (reference sequence). Trimming at V came to 10 bases and at J to 10 bases, leaving 9 bases not matched to a gene. CDR3 nucleotides: TGTGCCATCACTACAGGGGGTGGCGAGCAGTTCTTC. Translation gives CAITTGGGEQFF.

The chain uses TRBV5-1 and TRBJ2-7; D is undetermined. With 0 bases removed from V and 0 bases from J, the gap between germline ends came to 10 bases. This CDR3 contains 15 residues. CDR1 SGHRS and CDR2 YFSETQ come from the germline V gene. CDR3 sequence: CASSLAVSASYEQYF. CDR3 coding DNA: TGCGCCAGCAGCTTGGCGGTGAGCGCCTCCTACGAGCAGTACTTC.

The rearrangement links TRBV12-1 to TRBJ1-1; the table's TRBD1 call for D was not verified on the DNA. TRBV12-1 is deemed a pseudogene. The CDR3 runs to 13 residues. Here the CDR3 reads CASRKQGAPEAFF. CDR3 sequence (DNA): TGTGCCAGCAGGAAACAGGGGGCGCCTGAAGCTTTCTTT.

The chain is built from TRBV5-4 and TRBJ2-1; 8 bases agree with TRBD2. Germline V gene lookup returns CDR1 SGHNT and CDR2 YYREEE (reference sequence). The CDR3 is made up of 14 amino acids. The V segment lost 4 bases and the J segment 2 bases; nucleotides outside the gene matches: 2. Written as DNA, the CDR3 is TGTGCCAGCAGCCGCGGGGGGACCTACAATGAGCAGTTCTTC. Protein: CASSRGGTYNEQFF.

V and J are TRBV9 and TRBJ1-3, with D possibly TRBD1 on 6 matching bases. V gave up 10 bases and J gave up 0 bases, with 17 bases separating them. The CDR3 covers 15 residues. Per the germline V gene, CDR1 is SGDLS and CDR2 is YYNGEE. Here the CDR3 DNA reads TGTGCCCGCCCTCCTTCAGGGGTCTCTGGAAACACCATATATTTT. Encoded protein: CARPPSGVSGNTIYF.

The chain has TRBV2 and TRBJ1-5; D remains ambiguous. From germline, CDR1 is SNHLY and CDR2 FYNNEI. V was shortened by 4 bases and J by 3 bases, with 7 bases between the two germline ends. The CDR3 covers 13 residues. CDR3 nucleotide sequence: TGTGCCAGCAGTGGCGGTCTCAATCAGCCCCAGCATTTT. This sequence encodes CASSGGLNQPQHF.

The rearrangement links TRBV6-2 or TRBV6-3 to TRBJ1-5, with 7 bases that match TRBD1. J was trimmed by 9 bases and V by 6 bases; bases with no gene match: 11. Germline V lookup: CDR1 MNHEY, CDR2 SVGEGT. This CDR3 contains 14 residues. CDR3 bases: TGTGCCAGCAGCTCAGGGACAGCGGTGGGGCCCCAGCATTTT. It specifies CASSSGTAVGPQHF.

The chain links TRBV28 to TRBJ1-5, with a tentative D call TRBD1 (6 bases). V was cut by 5 bases and J by 4 bases, with 9 bases left in between. In germline, CDR1 is MDHEN, CDR2 SYDVKM. The CDR3 runs to 13 residues. Here the CDR3 reads CASSPTGNQPQHF. In DNA, the CDR3 is TGTGCCAGCAGTCCTACAGGGAATCAGCCCCAGCATTTT.

The CDR3 nucleotides read TGTGCCAGCAGCTTCGAGCGGGTGGAGAATGAGCAGTTCTTC. This encodes CASSFERVENEQFF. The gene calls are TRBV7-9 and TRBJ2-1; possible D gene TRBD2, 6 bases. The ends were cut back, 3 bases at V and 7 bases at J, with 13 bases in the middle. CDR1 and CDR2 from the germline V gene are SEHNR and FQNEAQ (reference sequence). The length of the CDR3 is 14 residues.

The V call is TRBV19, the J call TRBJ2-5, with 7 bases matching TRBD2. The CDR3 has 12 residues. In germline, CDR1 is LNHDA, CDR2 SQIVND (reference sequence). The ends lost 5 bases at V and 5 bases at J; junction bases unmatched: 2. The CDR3, as DNA: TGTGCCAGTAGTTCCGGGGGGGAGACCCAGTACTTC. As protein: CASSSGGETQYF.

J is TRBJ2-7 and V is TRBV5-1; D is undetermined. Germline loops: CDR1 SGHRS, CDR2 YFSETQ. The CDR3 is 16 residues long. V was cut by 4 bases and J by 5 bases, with 22 bases left in between. The CDR3 loop is CASSRVLDPKMDEQYF. The CDR3 coding sequence is TGCGCCAGCAGCCGGGTGCTAGATCCCAAGATGGACGAGCAGTACTTC.

The J gene is TRBJ2-3, the V gene TRBV9; 7 nucleotides line up with TRBD2. CDR1 is SGDLS, CDR2 YYNGEE, per germline. With V trimmed by 0 bases and J by 2 bases, 3 bases remained unmatched. This CDR3 region has 15 residues. CDR3 protein: CASSVGAGTTDTQYF. The CDR3 DNA reads TGTGCCAGCAGCGTAGGAGCGGGAACCACAGATACGCAGTATTTT.

The rearrangement uses TRBV7-9 and TRBJ2-2; possibly TRBD1 for D (5 bases). Trimming stripped 5 bases from V and 6 bases from J, with 7 bases between. The CDR3 extends over 12 amino acids. Germline V gene sequence: CDR1 SEHNR, CDR2 FQNEAQ (reference sequence). The CDR3 nucleotides read TGTGCCAGCAGCCGCAGGGCCGGGGAGCTGTTTTTT. Translating gives CASSRRAGELFF.